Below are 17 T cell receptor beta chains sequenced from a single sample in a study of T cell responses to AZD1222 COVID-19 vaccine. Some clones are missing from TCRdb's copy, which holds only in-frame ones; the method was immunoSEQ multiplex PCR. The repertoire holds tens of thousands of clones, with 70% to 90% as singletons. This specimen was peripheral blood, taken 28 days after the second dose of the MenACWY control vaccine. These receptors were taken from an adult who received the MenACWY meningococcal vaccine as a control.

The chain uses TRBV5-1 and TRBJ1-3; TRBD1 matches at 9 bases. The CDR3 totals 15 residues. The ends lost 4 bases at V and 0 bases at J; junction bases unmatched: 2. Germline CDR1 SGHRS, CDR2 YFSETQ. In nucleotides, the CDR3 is TGCGCCAGCAGCCTGACAGGGGGCTCTGGAAACACCATATATTTT. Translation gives CASSLTGGSGNTIYF. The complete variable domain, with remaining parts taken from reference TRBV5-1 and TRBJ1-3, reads KAGVTQTPRYLIKTRGQQVTLSCSPISGHRSVSWYQQTPGQGLQFLFEYFSETQRNKGNFPGRFSGRQFSNSRSEMNVSTLELGDSALYLCASSLTGGSGNTIYFGEGSWLTVV.

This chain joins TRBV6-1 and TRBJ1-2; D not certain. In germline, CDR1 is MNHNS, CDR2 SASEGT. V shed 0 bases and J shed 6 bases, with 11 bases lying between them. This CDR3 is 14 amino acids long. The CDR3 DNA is TGTGCCAGCAGTGAAGCATGGCAGATAAATGGCTACACCTTC. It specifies CASSEAWQINGYTF.

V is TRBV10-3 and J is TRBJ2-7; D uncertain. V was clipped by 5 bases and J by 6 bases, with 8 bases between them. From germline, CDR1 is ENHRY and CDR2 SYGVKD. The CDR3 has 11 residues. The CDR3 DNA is TGTGCCATCAGTACAGTCGGCGAGCAGTACTTC. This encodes CAISTVGEQYF.

CDR3 nucleotide sequence: TGTGCCAGTAGGAGAATCGGAGACAGGCCCTACGAGCAGTACTTC. It codes for CASRRIGDRPYEQYF. This sequence joins TRBV19 and TRBJ2-7; perhaps TRBD1 as D (6 bases). This CDR3 spans 15 amino acids. Germline lookup yields CDR1 LNHDA and CDR2 SQIVND (reference sequence). Deletions cut 6 bases from V and 2 bases from J, with 17 bases between.

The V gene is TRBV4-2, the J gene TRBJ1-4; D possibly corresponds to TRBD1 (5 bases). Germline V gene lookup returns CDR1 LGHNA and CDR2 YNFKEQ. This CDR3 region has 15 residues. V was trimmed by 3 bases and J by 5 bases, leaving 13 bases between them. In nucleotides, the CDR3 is TGTGCCAGCAGCCAGGACGGGACGGCGAATGAAAAACTGTTTTTT. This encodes CASSQDGTANEKLFF.

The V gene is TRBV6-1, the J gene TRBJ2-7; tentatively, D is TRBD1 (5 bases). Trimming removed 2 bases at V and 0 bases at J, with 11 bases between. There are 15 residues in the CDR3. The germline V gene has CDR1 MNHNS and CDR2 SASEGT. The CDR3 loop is CASSEWGGHSYEQYF. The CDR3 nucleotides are TGTGCCAGCAGTGAATGGGGCGGACACTCCTACGAGCAGTACTTC.

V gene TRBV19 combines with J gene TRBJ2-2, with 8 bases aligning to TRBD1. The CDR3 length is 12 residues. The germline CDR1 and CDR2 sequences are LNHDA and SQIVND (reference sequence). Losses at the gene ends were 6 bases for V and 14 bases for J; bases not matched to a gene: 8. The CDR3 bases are TGTGCCAGTAGGCCCCCGGGACAGGTTCTGTTTTTT. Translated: CASRPPGQVLFF.

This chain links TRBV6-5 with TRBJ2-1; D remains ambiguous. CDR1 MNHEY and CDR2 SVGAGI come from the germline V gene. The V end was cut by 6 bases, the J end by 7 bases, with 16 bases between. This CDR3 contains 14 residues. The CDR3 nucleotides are TGTGCCAGCAGCACCTCTGCCGGGCGGAATGAGCAGTTCTTC. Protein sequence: CASSTSAGRNEQFF.

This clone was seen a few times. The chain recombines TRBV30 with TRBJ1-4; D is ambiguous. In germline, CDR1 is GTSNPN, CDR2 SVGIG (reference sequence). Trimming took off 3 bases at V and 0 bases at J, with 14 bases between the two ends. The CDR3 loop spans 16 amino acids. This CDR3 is CAWSTAGYATNEKLFF. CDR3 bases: TGTGCCTGGAGCACTGCAGGCTATGCAACTAATGAAAAACTGTTTTTT.

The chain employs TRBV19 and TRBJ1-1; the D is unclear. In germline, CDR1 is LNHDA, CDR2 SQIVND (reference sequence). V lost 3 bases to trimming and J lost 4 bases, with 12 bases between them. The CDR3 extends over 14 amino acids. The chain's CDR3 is CASSISAASTEAFF. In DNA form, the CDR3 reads TGTGCCAGTAGTATTTCAGCAGCCAGCACTGAAGCTTTCTTT.

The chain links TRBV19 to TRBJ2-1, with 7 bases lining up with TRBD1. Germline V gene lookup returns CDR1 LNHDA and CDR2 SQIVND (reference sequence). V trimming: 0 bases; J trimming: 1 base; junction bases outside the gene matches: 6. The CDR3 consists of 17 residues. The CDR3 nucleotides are TGTGCCAGTAGTATAGATCTGAGACAGGGATCCTACAATGAGCAGTTCTTC. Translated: CASSIDLRQGSYNEQFF.

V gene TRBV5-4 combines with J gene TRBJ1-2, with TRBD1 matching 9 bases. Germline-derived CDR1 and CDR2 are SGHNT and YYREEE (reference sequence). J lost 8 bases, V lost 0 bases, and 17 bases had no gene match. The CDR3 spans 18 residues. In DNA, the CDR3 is TGTGCCAGCAGCTTGGGTTTGTGGACAGGGGACCAAGGACGCGGCTACACCTTC. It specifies CASSLGLWTGDQGRGYTF.

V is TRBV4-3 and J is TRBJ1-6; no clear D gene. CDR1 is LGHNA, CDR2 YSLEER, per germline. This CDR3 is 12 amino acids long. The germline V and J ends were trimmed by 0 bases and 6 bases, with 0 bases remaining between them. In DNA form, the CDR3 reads TGCGCCAGCAGCCAAGATAATTCACCCCTCCACTTT. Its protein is CASSQDNSPLHF.

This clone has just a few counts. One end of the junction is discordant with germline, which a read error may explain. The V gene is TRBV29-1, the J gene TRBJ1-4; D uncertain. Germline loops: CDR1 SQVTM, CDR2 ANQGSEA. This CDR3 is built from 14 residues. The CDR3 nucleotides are TGCAGCGCTGAATTCCGGGAGAGCCGCGAAAAACTGTTTTTT. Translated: CSAEFRESREKLFF. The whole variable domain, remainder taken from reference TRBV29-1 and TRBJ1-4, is SAVISQKPSRDICQRGTSLTIQCQVDSQVTMMFWYRQQPGQSLTLIATANQGSEATYESGFVIDKFPISRPNLTFSTLTVSNMSPEDSSIYLCSAEFRESREKLFFGSGTQLSVL.

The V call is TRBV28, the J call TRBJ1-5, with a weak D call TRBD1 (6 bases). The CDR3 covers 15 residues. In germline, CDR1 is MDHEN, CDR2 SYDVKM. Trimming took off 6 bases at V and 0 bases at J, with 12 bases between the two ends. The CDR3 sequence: CASRPPDSSNQPQHF. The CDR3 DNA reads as TGTGCCAGCAGACCTCCGGACAGTAGCAATCAGCCCCAGCATTTT.

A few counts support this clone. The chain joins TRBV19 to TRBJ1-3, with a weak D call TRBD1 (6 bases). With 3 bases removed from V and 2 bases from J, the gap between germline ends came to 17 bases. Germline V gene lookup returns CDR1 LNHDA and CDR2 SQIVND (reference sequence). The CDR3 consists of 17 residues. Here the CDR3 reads CASSILPGQRTGNTIYF. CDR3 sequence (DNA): TGTGCCAGTAGTATTCTTCCCGGACAGCGAACTGGAAACACCATATATTTT.

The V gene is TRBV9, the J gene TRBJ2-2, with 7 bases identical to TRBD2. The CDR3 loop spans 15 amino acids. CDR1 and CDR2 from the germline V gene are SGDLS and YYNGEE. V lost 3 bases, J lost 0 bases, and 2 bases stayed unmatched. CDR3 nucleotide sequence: TGTGCCAGCAGCGCCGGGACTACGAACACCGGGGAGCTGTTTTTT. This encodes CASSAGTTNTGELFF.